This passage covers 5 T cell receptor beta chains from one sample sequenced in a study of blood T cell repertoires in COVID-19. Data came from immunoSEQ multiplex PCR; TCRdb stores just in-frame clones and leaves some out. The data contain 15,000 or so clones, 85% to 90% of them singletons. The sequenced sample consisted of peripheral blood. Every receptor here comes from a man aged 45 to 65 with active COVID-19.

J is TRBJ2-2 and V is TRBV27, with 12 bases aligning to TRBD2. This CDR3 is 18 amino acids long. Per the germline V gene, CDR1 is MNHEY and CDR2 is SMNVEV (reference sequence). V shed 6 bases, J shed 0 bases, and the junction held 8 bases outside the gene matches. The CDR3 here is CASSLLAGGLANTGELFF. The CDR3 DNA reads TGTGCCAGCAGCCTACTAGCGGGAGGCCTCGCGAACACCGGGGAGCTGTTTTTT.

This clone was seen a single time. The V and J genes are TRBV7-8 and TRBJ2-5, with a tentative D call TRBD1 (5 bases). The germline gives CDR1 SGHVS, CDR2 FQNEAQ. With 3 bases removed from V and 2 bases from J, the gap between germline ends came to 7 bases. The CDR3 contains 13 residues. CDR3 sequence (DNA): TGTGCCAGCAGCTTGGGGCAGCAAGAGACCCAGTACTTC. It encodes CASSLGQQETQYF.

This clone has only one observation. The chain couples TRBV6-4 to TRBJ2-2, with D perhaps TRBD2 (5 bases). The germline V gene encodes CDR1 MRHNA and CDR2 SNTAGT. The V end was cut by 2 bases, the J end by 5 bases, with 6 bases between. The CDR3 totals 13 residues. CDR3 DNA: TGTGCCAGCAGTGACCGGGGAACCGGGGAGCTGTTTTTT. It translates to CASSDRGTGELFF.

The chain has TRBV11-2 and TRBJ2-7; 7 bases align to TRBD1. CDR3 length equals 12 residues. Germline assignment: CDR1 SGHAT and CDR2 FQNNGV. Germline trimming cut 4 bases from V and 6 bases from J; bases unmatched to any gene: 3. In DNA form, the CDR3 reads TGTGCCAGCAGCTCCGGGACAGCCGAGCAGTACTTC. As protein: CASSSGTAEQYF.

This chain connects TRBV7-2 to TRBJ2-7; 14 nucleotides line up with TRBD2. Trimming at V came to 1 base and at J to 5 bases, leaving 4 bases not matched to a gene. The CDR3 covers 16 residues. Germline CDR1 SGHTA, CDR2 FQGNSA. This CDR3 reads CASSLVGLAGAHEQYF. CDR3 coding DNA: TGTGCCAGCAGCTTAGTGGGACTAGCGGGAGCCCACGAGCAGTACTTC. Filled out from reference TRBV7-2 and TRBJ2-7, the complete variable domain reads GAGVSQSPSNKVTEKGKDVELRCDPISGHTALYWYRQSLGQGLEFLIYFQGNSAPDKSGLPSDRFSAERTGGSVSTLTIQRTQQEDSAVYLCASSLVGLAGAHEQYFGPGTRLTVT.